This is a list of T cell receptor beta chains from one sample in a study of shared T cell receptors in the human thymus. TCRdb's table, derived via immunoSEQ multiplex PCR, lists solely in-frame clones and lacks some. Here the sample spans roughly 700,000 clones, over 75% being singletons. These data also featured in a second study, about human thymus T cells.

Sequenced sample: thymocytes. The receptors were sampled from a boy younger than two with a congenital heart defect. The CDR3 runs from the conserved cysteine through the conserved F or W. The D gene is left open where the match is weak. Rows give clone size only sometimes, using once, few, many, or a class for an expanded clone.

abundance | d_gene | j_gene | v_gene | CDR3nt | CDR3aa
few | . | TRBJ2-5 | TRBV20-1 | TGCAGTGCTAGACGGGAGACCCAGTACTTC | CSARRETQYF
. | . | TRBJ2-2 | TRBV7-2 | TGTGCCAGCAGCCGACGGGCACTAGCCGGGGAGCTGTTTTTT | CASSRRALAGELFF
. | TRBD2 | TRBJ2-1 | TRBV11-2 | TGTGCCAGCAGCTTAGAAAGGACTAGGGGTTGCTATGAGCAGTTCTTC | CASSLERTRGCYEQFF
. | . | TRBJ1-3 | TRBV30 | TGTGCCTGGAGTGTACGCCAGGCTGGAAACACCATATATTTT | CAWSVRQAGNTIYF
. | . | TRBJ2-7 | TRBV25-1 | TGTGCCAGCAGTGCGCGGACAGAGGTATACGAGCAGTACTTC | CASSARTEVYEQYF
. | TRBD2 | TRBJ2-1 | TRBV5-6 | TGTGCCAGCAGCTTGGAGAAGACTAGCGGGACCTATGAGCAGTTCTTC | CASSLEKTSGTYEQFF
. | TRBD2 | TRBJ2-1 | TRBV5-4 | TGTGCCAGCAGCACGGGGACTAGACGCCCACGGAGCTCCTACAATGAGCAGTTCTTC | CASSTGTRRPRSSYNEQFF
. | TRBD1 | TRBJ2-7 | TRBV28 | TGTGCCAGCAGTTTATGCTATTGCGGGTTAATTACGACAGGGTGCGTAAACGAGCAGTACTTC | CASSLCYCGLITTGCVNEQYF
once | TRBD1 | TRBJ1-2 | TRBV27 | TGTGCCAGCAGTGACAGGGGGCATGGCTACACCTTC | CASSDRGHGYTF
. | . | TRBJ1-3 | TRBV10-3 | TGTGCCATCGTAGCTAAACACTCTGGAAACACCATATATTTT | CAIVAKHSGNTIYF
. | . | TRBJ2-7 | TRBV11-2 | TGTGCCAGCAGCTTAGATCCGGGAAACCCCTACGAGCAGTACTTC | CASSLDPGNPYEQYF
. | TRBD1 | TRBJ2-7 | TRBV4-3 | TGCGCCAGCAGCACCCGGACAGGGGAGTCCTACGAGCAGTACTTC | CASSTRTGESYEQYF
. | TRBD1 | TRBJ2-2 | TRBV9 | TGTGCCAGCAGCGTATACGGCAGGGGGCACCCCGCGAACACCGGGGAGCTGTTTTTT | CASSVYGRGHPANTGELFF
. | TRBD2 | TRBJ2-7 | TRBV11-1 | TGTGCCAGCAGCCACCCGGGGCTAGCGGGGGCGAGCTCCTACGAGCAGTACTTC | CASSHPGLAGASSYEQYF
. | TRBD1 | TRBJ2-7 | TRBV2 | TGTGCCAGCATAATTAGGGACAGGGTAGGCTACGAGCAGTACTTC | CASIIRDRVGYEQYF
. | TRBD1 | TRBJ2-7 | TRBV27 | TGTGCCAGCAGAAAGACAGGGGTGGGGGACGAGCAGTACTTC | CASRKTGVGDEQYF
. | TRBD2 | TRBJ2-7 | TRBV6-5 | TGTGCCAGCAGTTACTCGGGTAGCGGGAGATCCGAGCAGTACTTC | CASSYSGSGRSEQYF
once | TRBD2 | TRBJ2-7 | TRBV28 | TGTGCCAGCAGTTTCGGACTAGCGGGAGACTCCTACGAGCAGTACTTC | CASSFGLAGDSYEQYF
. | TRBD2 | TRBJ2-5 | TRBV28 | TGTGCCAGCAGCCACTCAAGACTAGCGGGAGACCAAGAGACCCAGTACTTC | CASSHSRLAGDQETQYF
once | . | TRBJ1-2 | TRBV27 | TGTGCCAGCAGACAGTTAGGGAGGAATGGCTACACCTTC | CASRQLGRNGYTF
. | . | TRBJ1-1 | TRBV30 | TGTGCCTGGAGTGTTTTGGAGCGTGATTTCTTT | CAWSVLERDFF
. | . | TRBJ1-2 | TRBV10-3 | TGTGCCATTCTAACAGGTTTTAGCTACACCTTC | CAILTGFSYTF
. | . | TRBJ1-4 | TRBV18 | TGTGCCAGCTCACCAGGTACACAGTCTAATGAAAAACTGTTTTTT | CASSPGTQSNEKLFF
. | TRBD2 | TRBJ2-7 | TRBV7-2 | TGTGCCAGCAGCTTATACCGAAATAGCGGGTGGGTAGGGCAGTACTTC | CASSLYRNSGWVGQYF
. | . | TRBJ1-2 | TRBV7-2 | TGTGCCAGCAGCACCGGACAGCTAGGCTACACCTTC | CASSTGQLGYTF
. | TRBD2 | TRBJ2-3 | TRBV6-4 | TGTGCCAGCAGTGACTCGGGGACTAGCTCGCAGTATTTT | CASSDSGTSSQYF
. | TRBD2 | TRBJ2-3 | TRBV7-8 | TGTGCCAGCAGCCCGGGGACTAGCGGGGACACCGGGGGAACAGATACGCAGTATTTT | CASSPGTSGDTGGTDTQYF
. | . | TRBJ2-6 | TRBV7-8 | TGTGCCAGCAGCTTAGTGAGGCCGGGGGCCAACGTCCTGACTTTC | CASSLVRPGANVLTF
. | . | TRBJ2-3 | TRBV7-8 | TGTGCCAGCAGCTCAATAGGGGGTACGAACACAGATACGCAGTATTTT | CASSSIGGTNTDTQYF
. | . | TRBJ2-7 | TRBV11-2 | TGTGCCAGCAGCTTAGTTCTACGCAGGGGCTACGAGCAGTACTTC | CASSLVLRRGYEQYF
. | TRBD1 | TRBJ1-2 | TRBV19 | TGTGCCAGTACCCAGGGGGGTACAGGGAAGGGGGATGGCTACACCTTC | CASTQGGTGKGDGYTF
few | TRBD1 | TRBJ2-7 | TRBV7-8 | TGTGCCAGCAGCTTAGTTTTAGGACAGGGATCTTCGTACGAGCAGTACTTC | CASSLVLGQGSSYEQYF
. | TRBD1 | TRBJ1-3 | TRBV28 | TGTGCCAGCAGTCCAGGGACAGGAAGATATTTT | CASSPGTGRYF
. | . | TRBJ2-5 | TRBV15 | TGTGCCACCAGCAGAGAGGGAGGAAAGGCTCACAGGAGGGAGACCCAGTACTTC | CATSREGGKAHRRETQYF
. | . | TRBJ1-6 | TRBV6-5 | TGTGCCAGCAGTTACTCGGGACAAAACCAACCCCTCCACTTT | CASSYSGQNQPLHF
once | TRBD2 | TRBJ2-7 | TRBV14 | TGTGCCAGCAGCCAAGATAGGGGGACTAGAGACGAGCAGTACTTC | CASSQDRGTRDEQYF
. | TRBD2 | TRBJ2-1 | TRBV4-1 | TGCGCCAGCAGCCCCGGGACTAGCGGGAGCAATGAGCAGTTCTTC | CASSPGTSGSNEQFF
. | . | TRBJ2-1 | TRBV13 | TGTGCCAGCAGCGGGGAGACTGCCAATGAGCAGTTCTTC | CASSGETANEQFF